Sequencing of this TCR beta chain was carried out in a study of blood T cell repertoires in COVID-19. Study-level information: Some COVID-19 samples were acute and others convalescent; all came from the United States, Italy and Spain. Sample material is recorded as cDNA or gDNA derived from T cells, B-cell-depleted T cells, or PBMCs.

TCRdb's copy holds only in-frame clones and misses some; the assay was immunoSEQ multiplex PCR. Of roughly 400,000 clones listed, nearly 90% are singletons. This CDR3 is built from 11 residues. Trimming removed 6 bases from V and 7 bases from J; junction bases left unmatched: 3. The germline V gene has CDR1 SQVTM and CDR2 ANQGSEA. Sequencing input: PBMCs or T cells enriched from blood (not recorded which). The J gene is TRBJ1-1, the V gene TRBV29-1; TRBD1 matches 9 bases. This sequence was found in a woman in her thirties or forties with acute COVID-19. The DNA of the CDR3 is TGCAGCGTACAGGGGGCAGGTGAAGCTTTCTTT. Protein product: CSVQGAGEAFF.